Below, 21 T cell receptor beta chains from the same sample are listed, as sequenced in a study of cytomegalovirus exposure and HLA in healthy donors. The PCR was carried out with 60 Vbeta primers and 13 Jbeta primers. Data came from immunoSEQ multiplex PCR; TCRdb stores just in-frame clones and leaves some out. The table shows about 140,000 clones, with approximately 76% occurring only once. The specimen was PBMCs. All receptors come from a man aged 35-49 years in good health and CMV-seronegative.

This clone occurred once. This chain connects TRBV13 to TRBJ2-3; 9 positions agree with TRBD1. Germline CDR1 is PRHDT and CDR2 is FYEKMQ (reference sequence). The CDR3 sequence is 16 residues long. V was clipped by 0 bases and J by 6 bases; unmatched bases: 7. CDR3 DNA: TGTGCCAGCAGCTTAGGGGGGACAGGGTGGCTGGATACGCAGTATTTT. It encodes CASSLGGTGWLDTQYF.

The chain carries TRBV19 and TRBJ2-5; 8 nucleotides align to TRBD2. The CDR3 is 16 residues long. Unmatched junction bases numbered 8, after V lost 5 bases and J lost 0 bases. Germline V gives CDR1 LNHDA, CDR2 SQIVND (reference sequence). Here the CDR3 reads CASSPKPSGYQETQYF. CDR3 in DNA: TGTGCCAGTAGTCCGAAACCTAGCGGGTACCAAGAGACCCAGTACTTC.

The rearrangement links TRBV25-1 to TRBJ2-7; 9 nucleotides align to TRBD1. The CDR3 is 11 residues long. Per the germline V gene, CDR1 is MGHDK and CDR2 is SYGVNS. The trim removed 4 bases at V and 11 bases at J, leaving 3 bases unmatched. CDR3: CASSGGQGEYF. Here the CDR3 DNA reads TGTGCCAGCAGTGGGGGACAGGGAGAGTACTTC.

The chain joins TRBV10-3 to TRBJ2-7; 12 nucleotides match TRBD1. CDR3 length: 14 amino acids. V lost 5 bases and J lost 5; bases outside the gene matches: 4. The germline V gene encodes CDR1 ENHRY and CDR2 SYGVKD. CDR3 bases: TGTGCCATCAGTAAGGGACAGGGGGCCGACGAGCAGTACTTC. Translated: CAISKGQGADEQYF.

The chain is built from TRBV19 and TRBJ2-6, with D possibly TRBD1 on 6 matching bases. CDR3 size: 16 residues. Germline V gene sequence: CDR1 LNHDA, CDR2 SQIVND (reference sequence). V was clipped by 7 bases and J by 0 bases, with 13 bases between them. CDR3 DNA: TGTGCCAGTAACAGGGATTCCTTCTCTGGGGCCAACGTCCTGACTTTC. Protein: CASNRDSFSGANVLTF.

The J gene is TRBJ2-7, the V gene TRBV30; the D gene is possibly TRBD2 (6 bases). The CDR3 runs 16 residues. Trimming removed 0 bases from V and 0 bases from J, with 15 bases in between. Germline lookup yields CDR1 GTSNPN and CDR2 SVGIG (reference sequence). CDR3 amino acids: CAWSVRRGVASYEQYF. DNA for the CDR3: TGTGCCTGGAGTGTACGGAGGGGTGTAGCCTCCTACGAGCAGTACTTC.

The CDR3 region has the DNA TGTGCCAGCAGTTTGGGACTGAGCTACGAGCAGTACTTC. Translation: CASSLGLSYEQYF. The chain uses TRBV28 and TRBJ2-7; D perhaps matches TRBD2 (6 bases). Germline CDR1 MDHEN, CDR2 SYDVKM. CDR3 size: 13 residues. Deletions cut 3 bases from V and 3 bases from J, with 9 bases between. Variable domain in full (rest from reference TRBV28 and TRBJ2-7): DVKVTQSSRYLVKRTGEKVFLECVQDMDHENMFWYRQDPGLGLRLIYFSYDVKMKEKGDIPEGYSVSREKKERFSLILESASTNQTSMYLCASSLGLSYEQYFGPGTRLTVT.

The chain employs TRBV30 and TRBJ2-5; the match to TRBD1 covers 7 bases. The CDR3 totals 12 residues. Germline values: CDR1 GTSNPN, CDR2 SVGIG (reference sequence). J lost 3 bases, V lost 5 bases, and 3 bases had no gene match. This CDR3 is CAWAGTEETQYF. CDR3 bases: TGTGCCTGGGCCGGGACAGAAGAGACCCAGTACTTC.

This clone has only a few counts. The chain couples TRBV11-2 to TRBJ2-5; tentative D call: TRBD1 (5 bases). This CDR3 region has 14 residues. Germline CDR1 reads SGHAT; CDR2 reads FQNNGV. V shed 1 base and J shed 5 bases, with 11 bases lying between them. The CDR3 DNA reads as TGTGCCAGCAGCTTAGCTTCAGGGTACGAGACCCAGTACTTC. Translating it yields CASSLASGYETQYF.

The chain employs TRBV5-1 and TRBJ2-1; possible D gene TRBD2, 5 bases. V was shortened by 4 bases and J by 12 bases, with 17 bases between the two germline ends. This CDR3 contains 13 residues. Per the germline V gene, CDR1 is SGHRS and CDR2 is YFSETQ. In DNA, the CDR3 is TGCGCCAGCAGCCTCGGGAACGCCTTTGGGCAGTTCTTC. It translates to CASSLGNAFGQFF.

This chain links TRBV4-2 with TRBJ2-5; D possibly corresponds to TRBD2 (6 bases). CDR1 and CDR2 from the germline V gene are LGHNA and YNFKEQ. The CDR3 contains 15 residues. V was clipped by 0 bases and J by 5 bases, with 13 bases between them. The CDR3 loop is CASSQERGGFETQYF. The CDR3 coding sequence is TGTGCCAGCAGCCAAGAGCGGGGTGGGTTCGAGACCCAGTACTTC.

This sequence joins TRBV10-3 and TRBJ2-5; D remains unclear. CDR1 ENHRY and CDR2 SYGVKD come from the germline V gene. This CDR3 spans 14 amino acids. The V gene lost 2 bases and the J gene lost 7 bases, with 14 bases spanning the gap. The CDR3 region is CAISEIGETGTQYF. In nucleotides, the CDR3 is TGTGCCATCAGTGAGATTGGAGAGACCGGGACCCAGTACTTC.

This clone was detected only a few times. The V gene is TRBV27, the J gene TRBJ1-3; maybe TRBD1 (5 bases). This CDR3 is built from 15 residues. In germline, CDR1 is MNHEY, CDR2 SMNVEV (reference sequence). The V end lost 0 bases, the J end lost 4 bases, and 10 bases lay between the germline ends. For the CDR3, the DNA is TGTGCCAGCAGTTTATCGGCCAGGGAAGGAAACACCATATATTTT. It is translated as CASSLSAREGNTIYF.

The V call is TRBV6-4, the J call TRBJ2-3; TRBD2 is a possible D gene (5 bases). V dropped 0 bases and J dropped 0 bases, with 10 bases sitting between them. Germline-derived CDR1 and CDR2 are MRHNA and SNTAGT. The CDR3 has 16 residues. The CDR3 is CASSDSVGGSTDTQYF. Here the CDR3 DNA reads TGTGCCAGCAGTGACTCCGTTGGAGGTAGCACAGATACGCAGTATTTT.

This chain joins TRBV4-1 and TRBJ1-4, with 8 bases aligning to TRBD1. Looked up from germline, CDR1 is MGHRA and CDR2 is YSYEKL. There are 15 residues in the CDR3. Trimming at V came to 4 bases and at J to 3 bases, leaving 4 bases not matched to a gene. CDR3 DNA sequence: TGCGCCAGCAGCCGGGGGACAGGAGCTAATGAAAAACTGTTTTTT. It yields the protein CASSRGTGANEKLFF.

J is TRBJ2-7 and V is TRBV7-2, with a weak D call TRBD2 (6 bases). The CDR3 is 16 amino acids. Between the trimmed V and J ends, which lost 1 base and 7 bases, there was a span of 20 bases. Per germline, CDR1 SGHTA and CDR2 FQGNSA. The DNA for the CDR3 is TGTGCCAGCAGCTTAGTGGGCGGGGTCGGAGAAAAAGAGCAGTACTTC. Protein product: CASSLVGGVGEKEQYF.

The chain employs TRBV4-1 and TRBJ2-5; 10 bases are shared with TRBD2. The end of the DNA aligns better with TRBJ2-7, so the J call may be wrong. The CDR3 extends over 15 amino acids. The V gene's germline CDR1 is MGHRA and CDR2 YSYEKL. CDR3: CASSPRPSGSYEQYF. CDR3 DNA: TGCGCCAGCAGCCCCCGGCCTAGCGGGAGCTACGAGCAGTACTTC.

This sequence joins TRBV13 and TRBJ2-7; 11 bases line up with TRBD2. J lost 5 bases, V lost 4 bases, and 7 bases had no gene match. This CDR3 region has 15 residues. Germline CDR1 PRHDT, CDR2 FYEKMQ (reference sequence). The CDR3 loop is CASSSPTSGVDEQYF. In DNA, the CDR3 is TGTGCCAGCAGCTCCCCGACTAGCGGGGTGGACGAGCAGTACTTC.

Of note for this clone: This same CDR3 is encoded by further DNA sequences in the sample. The chain has TRBV7-9 and TRBJ2-5; tentative D call: TRBD1 (5 bases). The end of the DNA is better explained by TRBJ2-7, so the J call may be wrong. CDR1 and CDR2 (germline): SEHNR, FQNEAQ (reference sequence). CDR3 length: 13 amino acids. The CDR3 is CASSLAREYEQYF. Written as DNA, the CDR3 is TGTGCCAGCAGCTTAGCCAGGGAATACGAGCAGTACTTC.

V is TRBV7-6 and J is TRBJ2-3; D is perhaps TRBD2 (5 bases). This CDR3 is 17 amino acids long. Germline V gene sequence: CDR1 SGHVS, CDR2 FNYEAQ. V was cut by 0 bases and J by 1 base, with 14 bases left in between. Here the CDR3 DNA reads TGTGCCAGCAGCTTAGCGAGGCGGGTGGGTGGCACAGATACGCAGTATTTT. Protein: CASSLARRVGGTDTQYF.

The chain is built from TRBV5-4 and TRBJ2-7; 9 bases are a match to TRBD1. Germline V gives CDR1 SGHNT, CDR2 YYREEE (reference sequence). The CDR3 has 15 residues. The V and J ends lost 3 bases and 3 bases, in that order; junction bases with no gene match: 7. The chain's CDR3 is CASSSGTGKVYEQYF. The CDR3 DNA reads TGTGCCAGCAGCTCCGGGACAGGGAAAGTCTACGAGCAGTACTTC.